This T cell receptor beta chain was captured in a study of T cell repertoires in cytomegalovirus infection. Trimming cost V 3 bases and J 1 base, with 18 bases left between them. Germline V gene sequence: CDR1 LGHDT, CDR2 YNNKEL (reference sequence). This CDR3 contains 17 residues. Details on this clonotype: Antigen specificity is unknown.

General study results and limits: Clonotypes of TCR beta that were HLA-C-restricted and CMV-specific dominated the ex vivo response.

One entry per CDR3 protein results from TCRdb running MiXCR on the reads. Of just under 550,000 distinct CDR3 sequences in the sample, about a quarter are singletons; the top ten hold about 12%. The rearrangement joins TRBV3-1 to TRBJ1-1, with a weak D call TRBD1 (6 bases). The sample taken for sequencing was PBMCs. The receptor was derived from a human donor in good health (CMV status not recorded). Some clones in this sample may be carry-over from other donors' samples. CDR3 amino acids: CASSHDLGQRRNTEAFF. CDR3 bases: TGTGCCAGCAGCCATGATCTTGGACAGAGAAGGAACACTGAAGCTTTCTTT.